These 22 T cell receptor beta chains share one sample of origin, sequenced in a study of control samples from healthy donors and cancer patients (dated by TCRdb to the early 2020s). The library came from the immunoSEQ multiplex PCR assay. TCRdb took over this immuneACCESS table, retaining in-frame rearrangements with V and J assigned. Such tables are incomplete; in checked studies, under half of the missing clones stem from an unresolved V gene, and the remainder is unexplained. The sample yields some 130,000 clones; 80% to 95% were counted once. Less than 7% of the sample rests with the top ten. What was sequenced was blood. All receptors derive from a young man in good health.

This clone came up a few times. This rearrangement joins TRBV3-1 (or the pseudogene TRBV3-2) to TRBJ1-2; 7 bases fit TRBD1. Germline V gene lookup returns CDR1 LGHDT and CDR2 YNNKEL (reference sequence). J gave up 4 bases and V 2 bases, and 4 bases lay outside the gene matches. The CDR3 sequence is 14 residues long. In DNA form, the CDR3 reads TGTGCCAGCAGCCAAAACGACAGGGTCTATGGCTACACCTTC. It translates to CASSQNDRVYGYTF.

The rearrangement joins TRBV19 to TRBJ2-7; D is perhaps TRBD1 or TRBD2 (6 bases each). Between the trimmed V and J ends, which lost 6 bases and 1 base, there was a span of 19 bases. CDR3 length: 16 residues. Germline loops: CDR1 LNHDA, CDR2 SQIVND (reference sequence). The CDR3 reads CASSHSTGGVSYEQYF. DNA for the CDR3: TGTGCCAGTAGCCACTCAACCGGGGGCGTATCCTACGAGCAGTACTTC.

V and J are TRBV2 and TRBJ2-7; 12 bases are a match to TRBD2. Germline assignment: CDR1 SNHLY and CDR2 FYNNEI. J gave up 0 bases and V 5 bases, and 2 bases lay outside the gene matches. The CDR3 runs 15 residues. The CDR3 sequence is CASSSSGGASYEQYF. The CDR3 bases are TGTGCCAGCAGTTCTAGCGGGGGGGCCTCCTACGAGCAGTACTTC.

The CDR3 region is CASSGIPRDSNQPQHF. The CDR3 DNA reads as TGCGCCAGCAGTGGTATCCCCCGGGACAGCAATCAGCCCCAGCATTTT. The rearrangement uses TRBV10-1 and TRBJ1-5, with D maybe TRBD1 (5 bases). Germline lookup yields CDR1 WNHNN and CDR2 SYGVQD (reference sequence). The CDR3 consists of 16 residues. V lost 4 bases and J 1 base, leaving 14 bases between the germline ends.

This chain links TRBV21-1 with TRBJ2-7; no DNA check was done on the table's D call, TRBD2. TRBV21-1 is designated a pseudogene. CDR3 length: 17 amino acids. CDR3 coding DNA: TGTGCCAGCAGTCCGAAGGTGGGAGAGACTTACGACTACGAGCAGTACTTC. This gives the protein CASSPKVGETYDYEQYF.

This rearrangement joins TRBV6-5 to TRBJ2-5; the D call may be TRBD1 or TRBD2 (5 bases each). CDR1 and CDR2 from the germline V gene are MNHEY and SVGAGI. Trimming pared 6 bases from V and 1 base from J, leaving 15 bases between. The CDR3 consists of 15 residues. The CDR3 DNA follows: TGTGCCAGCAGCCCAGCGTTGGGGACCCAAGAGACCCAGTACTTC. Its protein product is CASSPALGTQETQYF.

This chain joins TRBV7-2 and TRBJ2-7; the match to TRBD2 covers 9 bases. V shed 7 bases, J shed 4 bases, and the junction held 14 bases outside the gene matches. Per the germline V gene, CDR1 is SGHTA and CDR2 is FQGNSA. This CDR3 spans 16 amino acids. CDR3 bases: TGTGCCAGCAACCCTAGAGCGGGGGGTTCCCAATACGAGCAGTACTTC. The encoded protein is CASNPRAGGSQYEQYF.

This rearrangement joins TRBV6-5 to TRBJ1-2; D is unresolved. The CDR3 covers 15 residues. CDR1 is MNHEY and CDR2 is SVGAGI in the germline V gene. V gave up 0 bases and J gave up 2 bases, with 10 bases separating them. CDR3 DNA: TGTGCCAGCAGTTACTCTTCAGCAAGCAACTATGGCTACACCTTC. Amino acids: CASSYSSASNYGYTF.

This rearrangement joins TRBV5-4 to TRBJ2-7, with a possible D match to TRBD2 (5 bases). The CDR3 runs 13 residues. Germline V CDR1 and CDR2: SGHNT, YYREEE (reference sequence). Between the trimmed V and J ends, which lost 1 base and 8 bases, there was a span of 13 bases. The CDR3 spells CASSLRAAEKQYF. CDR3 sequence (DNA): TGTGCCAGCAGCTTGAGGGCAGCGGAAAAGCAGTACTTC.

The chain has TRBV19 and TRBJ1-5, with 9 positions matching TRBD1. With 7 bases clipped from V and 1 base from J, the junction kept 5 bases outside the gene matches. This CDR3 spans 15 amino acids. Germline V gene data show CDR1 as LNHDA and CDR2 as SQIVND (reference sequence). The CDR3 here is CASTTGTGSNQPQHF. The CDR3 coding sequence is TGTGCCAGTACCACCGGGACAGGGAGCAATCAGCCCCAGCATTTT.

The rearrangement joins TRBV7-9 to TRBJ2-1; D possibly corresponds to TRBD1 (5 bases). The germline CDR1 and CDR2 sequences are SEHNR and FQNEAQ (reference sequence). The CDR3 spans 14 residues. Trimming pared 1 base from V and 5 bases from J, leaving 9 bases between. CDR3 DNA sequence: TGTGCCAGCAGCTTAGAGGGGCGCGACAATGAGCAGTTCTTC. Protein sequence: CASSLEGRDNEQFF.

The chain employs TRBV5-4 and TRBJ2-5, with D perhaps matching TRBD1 (6 bases). Trimming left V 3 bases short and J 3 bases short, with 15 bases between. The CDR3 consists of 15 residues. Germline assignment: CDR1 SGHNT and CDR2 YYREEE (reference sequence). The CDR3 nucleotides read TGTGCCAGCAGCTCAAAACAGGGTGGAGAAGAGACCCAGTACTTC. As protein: CASSSKQGGEETQYF.

The V and J genes are TRBV5-1 and TRBJ1-1; 9 bases fit TRBD1. The V gene's germline CDR1 is SGHRS and CDR2 YFSETQ. The CDR3 extends over 15 amino acids. V shed 0 bases, J shed 4 bases, and the junction held 4 bases outside the gene matches. CDR3 residues: CASSLATGGSTEAFF. Written as DNA, the CDR3 is TGCGCCAGCAGCTTGGCGACAGGGGGGAGCACTGAAGCTTTCTTT.

The chain combines TRBV11-2 with TRBJ2-7; possible D gene TRBD2, 6 bases. From germline, CDR1 is SGHAT and CDR2 FQNNGV. The CDR3 runs to 15 residues. Trimming removed 6 bases from V and 2 bases from J, with 17 bases in between. The CDR3 loop reads CASRLAGRIPYEQYF. The CDR3, as DNA: TGTGCCAGCAGGCTCGCGGGGCGGATCCCCTACGAGCAGTACTTC. Using reference TRBV11-2 and TRBJ2-7 for the parts outside the CDR3, the full variable domain is EAGVAQSPRYKIIEKRQSVAFWCNPISGHATLYWYQQILGQGPKLLIQFQNNGVVDDSQLPKDRFSAERLKGVDSTLKIQPAKLEDSAVYLCASRLAGRIPYEQYFGPGTRLTVT.

This chain connects TRBV5-1 to TRBJ1-2, with D unresolved. The germline V gene has CDR1 SGHRS and CDR2 YFSETQ. Trimming took 2 bases from V and 6 from J, leaving 11 bases between them. The length of the CDR3 is 13 residues. Written as DNA, the CDR3 is TGCGCCAGCAGCTTCCAGATCAACGATGGCTACACCTTC. This encodes CASSFQINDGYTF.

The chain combines TRBV2 with TRBJ2-3; D not certain. Germline assignment: CDR1 SNHLY and CDR2 FYNNEI. The CDR3 contains 13 residues. Trimming took 7 bases from V and 3 from J, leaving 11 bases between them. This chain's CDR3 is CASIQDITDTQYF. The CDR3 region has the DNA TGTGCCAGCATACAAGATATAACAGATACGCAGTATTTT.

This chain's CDR3 is CAISETVIGYGYTF. In DNA, the CDR3 is TGTGCCATCAGTGAGACGGTAATTGGATATGGCTACACCTTC. V usage is TRBV10-3 and J usage is TRBJ1-2; D gene unclear. The CDR3 has 14 residues. Germline V gene data show CDR1 as ENHRY and CDR2 as SYGVKD. V gave up 2 bases and J gave up 5 bases, with 12 bases separating them.

The V call is TRBV29-1, the J call TRBJ1-4; D not resolved. The CDR3 loop spans 11 amino acids. Germline V gene lookup returns CDR1 SQVTM and CDR2 ANQGSEA. V was clipped by 5 bases and J by 7 bases, with 8 bases between them. The CDR3 DNA reads as TGCAGCGTTTTTAGGGCTGAAAAACTGTTTTTT. Encoded protein: CSVFRAEKLFF.

The genes are TRBV6-5 and TRBJ1-4; TRBD1 agrees at 8 bases. J lost 4 bases, V lost 6 bases, and 4 bases had no gene match. CDR1 is MNHEY and CDR2 is SVGAGI in the germline V gene. This CDR3 is built from 14 residues. The CDR3, as DNA: TGTGCCAGCAGCGGACAGGGCCTTAATGAAAAACTGTTTTTT. This sequence encodes CASSGQGLNEKLFF.

The genes are TRBV6-5 and TRBJ2-5; D gene uncertain. CDR3 length: 14 residues. The germline CDR1 and CDR2 sequences are MNHEY and SVGAGI. The V end lost 6 bases, the J end lost 4 bases, and 15 bases lay between the germline ends. As DNA, the CDR3 is TGTGCCAGCAGGTACCAACTAAGGTCAGAGACCCAGTACTTC. This gives the protein CASRYQLRSETQYF.

This CDR3 reads CASSYRYMNTEAFF. The CDR3 nucleotides are TGTGCCAGCAGTTACCGGTATATGAACACTGAAGCTTTCTTT. The chain recombines TRBV6-5 with TRBJ1-1; unclear D gene. Deletions cut 2 bases from V and 0 bases from J, with 7 bases between. The CDR3 totals 14 residues. Germline-derived CDR1 and CDR2 are MNHEY and SVGAGI.

The gene calls are TRBV19 and TRBJ2-2, with 7 bases lining up with TRBD1. Germline V gives CDR1 LNHDA, CDR2 SQIVND (reference sequence). The CDR3 runs to 16 residues. Trimming took 1 base from V and 6 from J; bases not matched to a gene: 8. CDR3 region: CASSIGWQGVPGELFF. The CDR3 DNA reads as TGTGCCAGTAGTATAGGATGGCAGGGGGTCCCCGGGGAGCTGTTTTTT.